Shown below are 25 T cell receptor beta chains from a single sample sequenced in a study of immune heterogeneity within non-small cell lung tumors. The TCR beta CDR3 region underwent multiplex PCR amplification with 32 V and 13 J primers. TCRdb redid the calling of the multiplex PCR reads with MiXCR, one entry per CDR3 protein. Of roughly 20,000 distinct CDR3 sequences in the sample, about 30% were seen once. Template was bulk tumor genomic DNA, 600 to 650 ng per sample. The authors collected several far-apart biopsies from each primary tumor during surgery. Surgery that was curative in intent was performed on patients with untreated, newly diagnosed non-small cell lung cancer. The sample taken for sequencing was lung tumor tissue. These receptors all stem from a man aged 35 to 55 with non-small cell lung cancer.

This clonotype was seen a few times. The V call is TRBV13, the J call TRBJ1-1, with D uncertain. CDR1 and CDR2 from the germline V gene are PRHDT and FYEKMQ (reference sequence). V dropped 2 bases and J dropped 1 base, with 8 bases sitting between them. There are 14 residues in the CDR3. The DNA for the CDR3 is TGTGCCAGCAGCTTAAATAGACGGAACACTGAAGCTTTCTTT. Residues: CASSLNRRNTEAFF.

This clonotype was recorded at least ten times. The gene calls are TRBV19 and TRBJ1-5; D is undetermined. Per the germline V gene, CDR1 is LNHDA and CDR2 is SQIVND (reference sequence). Trimming took 1 base from V and 1 from J, leaving 8 bases between them. This CDR3 spans 15 amino acids. CDR3 protein: CASSIGVSSNQPQHF. The DNA for the CDR3 is TGTGCCAGTAGTATAGGGGTTTCGAGCAATCAGCCCCAGCATTTT.

The sample holds a few counts of this clonotype. The junction departs from the called germline gene at one end, perhaps through a read error. The V call is TRBV25-1, the J call TRBJ1-2; weak D call: TRBD1 (5 bases). This CDR3 is built from 16 residues. The germline gives CDR1 MGHDK, CDR2 SYGVNS. CDR3 protein: CASIESGTIANYGYTF. The CDR3 DNA sequence: TGTGCCAGCATTGAATCCGGGACCATAGCTAACTATGGCTACACCTTC.

This clonotype was picked up many times. J is TRBJ2-7 and V is TRBV10-3; TRBD2 agrees at 8 bases. V trimming: 4 bases; J trimming: 1 base; junction bases outside the gene matches: 6. Germline-derived CDR1 and CDR2 are ENHRY and SYGVKD. The CDR3 covers 15 residues. The CDR3 loop is CAISARTSSSYEQYF. In nucleotides, the CDR3 is TGTGCCATCAGTGCCAGGACTAGCAGTTCCTACGAGCAGTACTTC.

Sample share makes this clonotype medium-sized (0.01 to 0.1%). This rearrangement joins TRBV3-1 to TRBJ1-4; possibly TRBD1 for D (5 bases). The CDR3 sequence is 16 residues long. Trimming stripped 2 bases from V and 5 bases from J, with 15 bases between. The germline V gene encodes CDR1 LGHDT and CDR2 YNNKEL (reference sequence). The CDR3 here is CASSQLIRGPNEKLFF. CDR3 DNA: TGTGCCAGCAGCCAACTCATTAGGGGCCCCAATGAAAAACTGTTTTTT.

For this clonotype: This may arise from a read error, as a much more abundant clone is one base away. V is TRBV12-3 or TRBV12-4 and J is TRBJ1-6; the match to TRBD1 covers 11 bases. This CDR3 contains 15 residues. DNA of the CDR3: TGTGCCAGCAGCCGCGGACAGGGGGCAGGTTCACCCCTCAACTTT. Protein sequence: CASSRGQGAGSPLNF.

This clonotype was detected only a few times. The rearrangement uses TRBV19 and TRBJ2-3; 9 bases agree with TRBD1. The CDR3 spans 16 residues. V lost 0 bases to trimming and J lost 5 bases; unmatched junction nucleotides: 6. Germline CDR1 and CDR2: LNHDA and SQIVND (reference sequence). CDR3 bases: TGTGCCAGTAGTATAGATCAAGGACAGGGGATAGATACGCAGTATTTT. Protein sequence: CASSIDQGQGIDTQYF.

For this clonotype: This may stem from a read error, because a much larger clone lies one nucleotide away. The V and J genes are TRBV2 and TRBJ1-2, with D unresolved. This CDR3 has 16 amino acids. The V gene's germline CDR1 is SNHLY and CDR2 FYNNEI. In nucleotides, the CDR3 is TGTGTCAGCAGTGTTGAGATAGTGGATCCTAACTATGGCTACACCTTC. Translation gives CVSSVEIVDPNYGYTF.

This clonotype was detected ten times or more. The rearrangement links TRBV11-3 to TRBJ2-7, with D maybe TRBD1 (6 bases). Trimming left V 5 bases short and J 5 bases short, with 10 bases between. Germline values: CDR1 SGHNT, CDR2 YENEEA. The CDR3 loop spans 12 amino acids. The CDR3 DNA is TGTGCCAGCAGCCCTGGGGGCGACGAGCAGTACTTC. Its protein is CASSPGGDEQYF.

Only a few counts were recorded for this clonotype. This chain connects TRBV9 to TRBJ1-1, with D uncertain. There are 11 residues in the CDR3. Germline lookup yields CDR1 SGDLS and CDR2 YYNGEE. V lost 5 bases and J lost 5, with 7 bases in between. The CDR3 is CASRRGTEAFF. The CDR3 nucleotides are TGTGCCAGCAGGCGGGGTACTGAAGCTTTCTTT.

Many counts were recorded for this clonotype. J is TRBJ1-2 and V is TRBV11-2; a possible D gene is TRBD1 (6 bases). Trimming removed 2 bases at V and 2 bases at J, with 9 bases between. CDR1 SGHAT and CDR2 FQNNGV come from the germline V gene. The CDR3 runs to 14 residues. The CDR3 here is CASSLSDSNYGYTF. The DNA of the CDR3 is TGTGCCAGCAGCTTATCGGACAGCAACTATGGCTACACCTTC.

This clonotype was detected many times. The chain has TRBV2 and TRBJ2-7, with 10 bases fitting TRBD2. J lost 7 bases, V lost 9 bases, and 9 bases had no gene match. The CDR3 runs 13 residues. The germline V gene has CDR1 SNHLY and CDR2 FYNNEI. CDR3 nucleotide sequence: TGTGCCAGTAGGACTAGCGGCCCCCCGGAGCAGTACTTC. Protein sequence: CASRTSGPPEQYF.

In regard to this clonotype: This may be a read error: a much more frequent sequence differs by one nucleotide. V usage is TRBV20-1 and J usage is TRBJ1-3, with TRBD1 matching over 8 bases. This CDR3 has 17 amino acids. Germline V gene lookup returns CDR1 DFQATT and CDR2 SNEGSKA (reference sequence). This CDR3 reads CSADKGQGSSSGNTINF. The CDR3 nucleotides are TGCAGTGCGGACAAAGGACAGGGATCAAGCTCTGGAAACACCATAAATTTT.

This clonotype was picked up a small number of times. The V gene is TRBV29-1, the J gene TRBJ2-1; 7 nucleotides align to TRBD2. J was trimmed by 7 bases and V by 6 bases; bases with no gene match: 12. In germline, CDR1 is SQVTM, CDR2 ANQGSEA. There are 14 residues in the CDR3. CDR3 in DNA: TGCAGCGTGAAGGGGACTACGCCGGTGAATGAGCAGTTCTTC. Encoded protein: CSVKGTTPVNEQFF.

The chain employs TRBV5-1 and TRBJ2-3; TRBD2 might be the D (6 bases). This CDR3 comprises 16 residues. Trimming took 2 bases from V and 6 from J, leaving 19 bases between them. Per the germline V gene, CDR1 is SGHRS and CDR2 is YFSETQ. CDR3 coding DNA: TGCGCCAGCAGCTTAATGAGCGGGTTGACTGGGGATACGCAGTATTTT. It specifies CASSLMSGLTGDTQYF. Looking up the rest from reference TRBV5-1 and TRBJ2-3 gives the full variable domain: KAGVTQTPRYLIKTRGQQVTLSCSPISGHRSVSWYQQTPGQGLQFLFEYFSETQRNKGNFPGRFSGRQFSNSRSEMNVSTLELGDSALYLCASSLMSGLTGDTQYFGPGTRLTVL.

About this clonotype itself: A much larger clone lies a single base off, so this may be a read error. The chain joins TRBV6-2 or TRBV6-3 to TRBJ1-2; a weak D match, TRBD1 (6 bases). The CDR3 covers 13 residues. V lost 6 bases, J lost 7 bases, and 15 bases lay in between. Germline V CDR1 and CDR2: MNHEY, SVGEGT. The CDR3 coding sequence is TGTGCCAGCAGCAAAGGCAGGGGCTGTGGCTACACCTTC. It specifies CASSKGRGCGYTF.

This clonotype was detected many times. The V gene is TRBV7-2, the J gene TRBJ2-1, with D possibly matching TRBD2 (5 bases). The V gene lost 2 bases and the J gene lost 8 bases, with 10 bases spanning the gap. The length of the CDR3 is 13 residues. Germline-derived CDR1 and CDR2 are SGHTA and FQGNSA. DNA of the CDR3: TGTGCCAGCAGCTTATGGCTAGCACATGAGCAGTTCTTC. Its translation is CASSLWLAHEQFF.

A remark on this clonotype: Possible read error: a much larger clone is one base away. Because it lacks the conserved phenylalanine or tryptophan at the end, this CDR3 is likely a read error. V is TRBV2 and J is TRBJ2-7; tentatively, D is TRBD1 or TRBD2 (5 bases each). Trimming left V 7 bases short and J 2 bases short, with 15 bases between. Germline CDR1 is SNHLY and CDR2 is FYNNEI. CDR3 length: 14 amino acids. This CDR3 reads CASTGAGKPYEQYS. CDR3 nucleotide sequence: TGTGCCAGCACCGGGGCGGGTAAGCCCTACGAGCAGTACTCC.

As concerns this clonotype: This may stem from a read error, because a much larger clone lies one nucleotide away. This chain connects TRBV12-3 or TRBV12-4 to TRBJ1-2, with TRBD1 as a possible D gene (6 bases). CDR3 size: 15 residues. DNA of the CDR3: TGTGCCAGCAGTCCCACGGGGGGCAGGGGCTATGTCTACACCTTC. The encoded protein is CASSPTGGRGYVYTF.

This clonotype was seen many times. This chain uses TRBV19 with TRBJ2-7, with 9 bases aligning to TRBD1. Germline lookup yields CDR1 LNHDA and CDR2 SQIVND (reference sequence). The J segment lost 5 bases and the V segment lost 5 bases, leaving 10 bases of the junction unmatched. There are 15 residues in the CDR3. This CDR3 is CASSPAGQGGHEQYF. DNA for the CDR3: TGTGCCAGTAGTCCGGCGGGACAGGGCGGACACGAGCAGTACTTC.

Notes on this clonotype: A clone one base away is much larger, so this may be a read error. V gene TRBV27 combines with J gene TRBJ2-7; possible D gene TRBD1, 5 bases. The CDR3 length is 13 residues. Germline values: CDR1 MNHEY, CDR2 SMNVEV (reference sequence). The CDR3 DNA reads as TGTGCCAGCGGTTTCAGGGAAGGTAACGAGCAGTACTTC. Protein: CASGFREGNEQYF.

Judged by abundance, this clonotype is medium-sized. The CDR3 DNA sequence: TGTGCCAGCAGTGAATGGATCGAGCAGTACTTC. It specifies CASSEWIEQYF. The chain couples TRBV2 to TRBJ2-7; D gene unclear. There are 11 residues in the CDR3. Trimming removed 2 bases from V and 6 bases from J, with 5 bases in between. CDR1 SNHLY and CDR2 FYNNEI come from the germline V gene.

This clonotype was picked up a small number of times. With a much larger clone just one base away, this may be a read error. The J gene is TRBJ2-1, the V gene TRBV6-1; 10 nucleotides line up with TRBD2. The CDR3 is made up of 12 amino acids. Germline V gene data show CDR1 as MNHNS and CDR2 as SASEGT. The CDR3 here is CASSESFTSGTF. The CDR3 coding sequence is TGTGCCAGCAGTGAGAGTTTCACTAGCGGGACATTC.

This clonotype has ten or more counts. The rearrangement links TRBV10-2 to TRBJ1-5; no definite D call. The germline V and J ends were trimmed by 1 base and 1 base, with 5 bases remaining between them. CDR1 is WSHSY, CDR2 SAAADI, per germline. This CDR3 is built from 14 residues. CDR3 sequence (DNA): TGCGCCAGCAGTGAGTGGGGAAGCAATCAGCCCCAGCATTTT. It specifies CASSEWGSNQPQHF.

This clonotype was observed at least ten times. The chain links TRBV12-5 to TRBJ2-7; D may correspond to TRBD1 or TRBD2 (6 bases each). Germline CDR1 is LGHNT and CDR2 is FRNRAP. The CDR3 is 14 residues long. Trimming took 5 bases from V and 7 from J, leaving 18 bases between them. CDR3 region: CASGPQAGAGEQYF. The CDR3, as DNA: TGTGCTAGTGGTCCGCAGGCAGGGGCGGGGGAGCAGTACTTC. The whole variable domain, filled in from reference TRBV12-5 and TRBJ2-7, reads DARVTQTPRHKVTEMGQEVTMRCQPILGHNTVFWYRQTMMQGLELLAYFRNRAPLDDSGMPKDRFSAEMPDATLATLKIQPSEPRDSAVYFCASGPQAGAGEQYFGPGTRLTVT.